The clone carrying this T cell receptor beta chain was picked up a small number of times. Deletions cut 3 bases from V and 2 bases from J, with 12 bases between. Germline V gives CDR1 SGHTA, CDR2 FQGNSA. There are 15 residues in the CDR3. The data derive from a study of blood T cells in healthy people across ages. For the second PCR, which ran for about 7 to 11 cycles, a sample-barcoded 5' primer and a J-beta primer mix were used. TCRdb reanalysed the 5' RACE reads using MiXCR and keeps one entry per CDR3 protein. The sample yields about 290,000 distinct CDR3 sequences, 25% to 30% seen once. The receptor comes from a woman between 70 and 85 years old in good health. The chain has TRBV7-2 and TRBJ2-3; possible D gene TRBD1, 6 bases. The specimen sequenced was blood. The CDR3 loop reads CASSFTGSLTDTQYF. CDR3 nucleotides: TGTGCCAGCAGCTTTACAGGGAGTCTCACAGATACGCAGTATTTT.